What follows is one TCR beta chain and its context. The antigen remains unidentified. Germline values: CDR1 MNHEY, CDR2 SMNVEV (reference sequence). The V and J ends lost 5 bases and 7 bases, in that order; junction bases with no gene match: 10. The CDR3 sequence is 15 residues long. The record originates from a study of cytomegalovirus exposure and HLA in healthy donors. This donor's record omits CMV serostatus. Study results and limitations: Presence/absence analyses treated sequencing depth as roughly uniform across donors.

The primer mix had 60 Vbeta and 13 Jbeta primers. The method was immunoSEQ multiplex PCR; TCRdb's version includes in-frame clones alone and lacks a portion of them. The sample holds over 200,000 clones, roughly 84% seen once. The clonotype originates from a human donor in good health. Sequenced sample: PBMCs. J is TRBJ2-2 and V is TRBV27; 7 bases line up with TRBD2. The CDR3 sequence is CASSPLGEGHGELFF. The CDR3 nucleotides are TGTGCCAGCAGTCCCCTGGGGGAGGGCCACGGGGAGCTGTTTTTT.